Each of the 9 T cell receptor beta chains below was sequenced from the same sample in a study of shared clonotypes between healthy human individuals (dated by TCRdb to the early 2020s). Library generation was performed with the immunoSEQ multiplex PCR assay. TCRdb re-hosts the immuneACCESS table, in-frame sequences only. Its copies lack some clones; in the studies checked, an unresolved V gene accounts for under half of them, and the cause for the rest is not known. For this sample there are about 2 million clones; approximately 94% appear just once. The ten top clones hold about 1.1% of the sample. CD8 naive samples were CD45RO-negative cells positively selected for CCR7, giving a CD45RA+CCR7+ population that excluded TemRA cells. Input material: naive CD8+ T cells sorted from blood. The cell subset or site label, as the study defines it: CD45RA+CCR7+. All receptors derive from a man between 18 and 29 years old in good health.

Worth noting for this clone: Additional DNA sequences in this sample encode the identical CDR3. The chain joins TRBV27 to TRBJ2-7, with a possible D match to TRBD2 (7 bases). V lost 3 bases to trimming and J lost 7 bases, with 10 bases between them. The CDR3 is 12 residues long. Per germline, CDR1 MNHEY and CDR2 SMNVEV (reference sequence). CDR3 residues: CASSLGGGEQYF. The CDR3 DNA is TGTGCCAGCAGTTTGGGAGGGGGGGAGCAGTACTTC.

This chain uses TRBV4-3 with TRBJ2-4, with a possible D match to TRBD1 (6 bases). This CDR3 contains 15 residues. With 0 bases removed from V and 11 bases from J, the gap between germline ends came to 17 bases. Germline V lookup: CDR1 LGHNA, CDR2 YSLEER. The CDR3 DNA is TGCGCCAGCAGCCAAGATCGGGCACAGGGAGCGGTTCAGTACTTC. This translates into CASSQDRAQGAVQYF.

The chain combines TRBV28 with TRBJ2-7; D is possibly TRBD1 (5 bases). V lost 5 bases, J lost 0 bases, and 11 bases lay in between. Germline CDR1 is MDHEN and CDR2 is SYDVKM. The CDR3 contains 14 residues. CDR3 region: CASSPRRGSYEQYF. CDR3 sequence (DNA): TGTGCCAGCAGTCCCCGTAGGGGCTCCTACGAGCAGTACTTC. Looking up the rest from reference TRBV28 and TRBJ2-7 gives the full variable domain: DVKVTQSSRYLVKRTGEKVFLECVQDMDHENMFWYRQDPGLGLRLIYFSYDVKMKEKGDIPEGYSVSREKKERFSLILESASTNQTSMYLCASSPRRGSYEQYFGPGTRLTVT.

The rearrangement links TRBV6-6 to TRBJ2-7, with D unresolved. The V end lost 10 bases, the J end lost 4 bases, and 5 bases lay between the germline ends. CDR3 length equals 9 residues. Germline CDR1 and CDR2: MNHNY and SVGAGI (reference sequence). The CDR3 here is CATLYEQYF. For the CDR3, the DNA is TGTGCCACTCTATACGAGCAGTACTTC.

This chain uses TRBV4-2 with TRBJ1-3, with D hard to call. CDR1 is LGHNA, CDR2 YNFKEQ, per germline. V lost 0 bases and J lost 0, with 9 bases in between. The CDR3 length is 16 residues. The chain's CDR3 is CASSQDLQSSGNTIYF. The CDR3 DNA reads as TGTGCCAGCAGCCAAGATCTTCAGAGCTCTGGAAACACCATATATTTT.

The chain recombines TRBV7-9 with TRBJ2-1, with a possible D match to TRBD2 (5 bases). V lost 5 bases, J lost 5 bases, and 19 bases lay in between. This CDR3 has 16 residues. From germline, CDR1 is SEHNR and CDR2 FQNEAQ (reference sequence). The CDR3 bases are TGTGCCAGCAGCCCCCCTGACCCACCCGGGGACAATGAGCAGTTCTTC. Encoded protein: CASSPPDPPGDNEQFF.

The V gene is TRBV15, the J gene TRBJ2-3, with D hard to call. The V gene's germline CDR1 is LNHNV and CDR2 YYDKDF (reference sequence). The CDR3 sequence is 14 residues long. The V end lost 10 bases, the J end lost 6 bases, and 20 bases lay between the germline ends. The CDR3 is CAIAKLDVPDTQYF. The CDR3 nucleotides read TGTGCCATCGCTAAGCTAGACGTGCCGGATACGCAGTATTTT. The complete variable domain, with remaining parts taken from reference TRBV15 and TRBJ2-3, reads DAMVIQNPRYQVTQFGKPVTLSCSQTLNHNVMYWYQQKSSQAPKLLFHYYDKDFNNEADTPDNFQSRRPNTSFCFLDIRSPGLGDTAMYLCAIAKLDVPDTQYFGPGTRLTVL.

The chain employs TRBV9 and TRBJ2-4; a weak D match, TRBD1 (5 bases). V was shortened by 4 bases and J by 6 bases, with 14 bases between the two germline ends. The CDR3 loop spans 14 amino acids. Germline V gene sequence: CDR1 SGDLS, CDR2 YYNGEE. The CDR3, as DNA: TGTGCCAGCAGCTCCTGGGGCAACGTAAACATTCAGTACTTC. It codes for CASSSWGNVNIQYF.

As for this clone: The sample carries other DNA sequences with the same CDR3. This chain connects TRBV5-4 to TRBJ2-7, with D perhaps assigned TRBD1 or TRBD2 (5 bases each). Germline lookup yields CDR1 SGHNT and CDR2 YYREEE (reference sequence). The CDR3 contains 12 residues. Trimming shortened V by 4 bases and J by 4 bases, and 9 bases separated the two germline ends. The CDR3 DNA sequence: TGTGCCAGCAGCCATGGGGGATACGAGCAGTACTTC. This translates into CASSHGGYEQYF.